This record covers a single T cell receptor beta chain. As yet, its antigen is unknown. TCRdb reanalysed the 5' RACE reads using MiXCR and keeps one entry per CDR3 protein. The sample holds 700,000 to 850,000 distinct CDR3 sequences; about 12% are singletons and the top ten take more than 0.5%. Trimming removed 1 base at V and 2 bases at J, with 12 bases between. The CDR3 contains 15 residues. Germline-derived CDR1 and CDR2 are SGHVS and FNYEAQ. The sample is drawn from a study of CD8 T cells in ankylosing spondylitis. Study-wide findings and caveats: Before this, some motif variants had been reported in reactive arthritis synovial fluid and blood. What seemed typical of ankylosing spondylitis blood was a TCR beta motif built from 7 or 8 highly homologous variants.

Sequencing was carried out using blood, either unsorted or a sorted T cell fraction (not recorded which). V is TRBV7-6 and J is TRBJ2-7; D may correspond to TRBD1 or TRBD2 (6 bases each). The receptor was derived from a male donor with ankylosing spondylitis. This CDR3 reads CASSLGQAGPYEQYF. As DNA, the CDR3 is TGTGCCAGCAGCTTAGGACAGGCGGGACCCTACGAGCAGTACTTC.